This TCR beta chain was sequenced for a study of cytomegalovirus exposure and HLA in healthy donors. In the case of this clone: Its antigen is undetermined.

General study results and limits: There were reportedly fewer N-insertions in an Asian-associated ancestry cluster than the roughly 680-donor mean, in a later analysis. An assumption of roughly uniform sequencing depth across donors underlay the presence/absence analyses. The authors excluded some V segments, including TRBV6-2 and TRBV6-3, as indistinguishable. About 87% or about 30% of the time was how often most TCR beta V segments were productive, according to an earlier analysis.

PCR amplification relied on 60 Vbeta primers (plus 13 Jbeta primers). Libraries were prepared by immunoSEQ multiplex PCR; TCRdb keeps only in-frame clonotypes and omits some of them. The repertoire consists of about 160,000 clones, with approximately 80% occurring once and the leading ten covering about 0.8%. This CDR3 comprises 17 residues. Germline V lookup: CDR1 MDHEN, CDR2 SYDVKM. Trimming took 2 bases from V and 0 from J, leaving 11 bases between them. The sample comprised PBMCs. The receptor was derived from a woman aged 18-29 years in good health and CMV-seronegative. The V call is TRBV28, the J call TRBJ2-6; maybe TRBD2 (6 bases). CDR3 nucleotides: TGTGCCAGCAGTTTACCGGGACTTCACTCTGGGGCCAACGTCCTGACTTTC. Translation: CASSLPGLHSGANVLTF.